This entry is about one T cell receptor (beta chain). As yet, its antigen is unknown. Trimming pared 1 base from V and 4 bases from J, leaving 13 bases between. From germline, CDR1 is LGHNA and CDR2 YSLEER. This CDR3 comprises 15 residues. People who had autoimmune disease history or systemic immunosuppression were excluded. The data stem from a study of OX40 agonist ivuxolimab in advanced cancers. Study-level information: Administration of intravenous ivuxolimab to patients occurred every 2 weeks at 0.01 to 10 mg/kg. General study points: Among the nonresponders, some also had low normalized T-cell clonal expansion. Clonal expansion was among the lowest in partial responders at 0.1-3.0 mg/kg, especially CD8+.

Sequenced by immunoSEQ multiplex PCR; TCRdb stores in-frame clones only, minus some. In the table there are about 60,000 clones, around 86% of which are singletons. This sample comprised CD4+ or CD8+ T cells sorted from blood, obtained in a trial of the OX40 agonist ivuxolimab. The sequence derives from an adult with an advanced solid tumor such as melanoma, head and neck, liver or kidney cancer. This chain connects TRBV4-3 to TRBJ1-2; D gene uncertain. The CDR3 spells CASSQATVGSYGYTF. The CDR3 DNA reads TGCGCCAGCAGCCAAGCTACGGTTGGGAGCTATGGCTACACCTTC.